One sample yielded the 30 T cell receptor beta chains listed below, sequenced in a study of T cell responses to AZD1222 COVID-19 vaccine. Generated by immunoSEQ multiplex PCR, the TCRdb table keeps only in-frame clones and is missing some. Seen here are over 130,000 clones, 91% observed once, and the top ten hold around 8%. The sequencing used peripheral blood, collected 28 days after the second dose of the MenACWY control vaccine. The receptors here all came from an adult who received the MenACWY meningococcal vaccine as a control.

The chain recombines TRBV27 with TRBJ1-4; TRBD1 matches at 8 bases. V lost 2 bases to trimming and J lost 8 bases; unmatched junction nucleotides: 7. The germline V gene has CDR1 MNHEY and CDR2 SMNVEV (reference sequence). CDR3 length: 15 residues. DNA of the CDR3: TGTGCCAGCAGTTTAGGAGGACAGGGCCGCGAAAAACTGTTTTTT. Translating it yields CASSLGGQGREKLFF.

V gene TRBV15 combines with J gene TRBJ1-1; D is uncertain. Germline CDR1 and CDR2: LNHNV and YYDKDF (reference sequence). CDR3 size: 13 residues. V shed 0 bases and J shed 1 base, with 3 bases lying between them. The DNA of the CDR3 is TGTGCCACCAGCAGAGATAAGAACACTGAAGCTTTCTTT. Protein: CATSRDKNTEAFF.

The count of this clone is one. The CDR3 loop reads CASRGQLGEAFF. The DNA for the CDR3 is TGTGCCAGCAGAGGACAGTTGGGTGAAGCTTTCTTT. The chain links TRBV12-3 or TRBV12-4 to TRBJ1-1; maybe TRBD1 (6 bases). V was pared by 6 bases and J by 7 bases, with 12 bases between. The CDR3 extends over 12 amino acids.

The chain uses TRBV7-2 and TRBJ2-1; maybe TRBD2 (6 bases). The CDR3 covers 15 residues. With 0 bases removed from V and 8 bases from J, the gap between germline ends came to 14 bases. In germline, CDR1 is SGHTA, CDR2 FQGNSA. In nucleotides, the CDR3 is TGTGCCAGCAGCTTAGCGCGAGGGACTCGCGATGAGCAGTTCTTC. Amino acid sequence: CASSLARGTRDEQFF.

CDR3 protein: CASSPGAETQYF. CDR3 bases: TGTGCCAGCTCACCGGGGGCGGAGACCCAGTACTTC. This chain connects TRBV18 to TRBJ2-5, with D possibly being TRBD1 (6 bases). The CDR3 extends over 12 amino acids. Trimming took off 3 bases at V and 5 bases at J, with 7 bases between the two ends. CDR1 and CDR2 (germline): KGHSH, LQKENI.

CDR3 sequence (DNA): TGCACCAGCAGCCAAGAACGACTGGGGGAGACCCAGTACTTC. As protein: CTSSQERLGETQYF. The chain has TRBV1 and TRBJ2-5. TRBV1 is a pseudogene locus. This CDR3 comprises 14 residues.

This rearrangement joins TRBV15 to TRBJ1-3; no definite D call. V lost 0 bases and J lost 0, with 9 bases in between. This CDR3 is built from 16 residues. Germline-derived CDR1 and CDR2 are LNHNV and YYDKDF (reference sequence). The CDR3 DNA is TGTGCCACCAGCAGAGATCACCCCAGCTCTGGAAACACCATATATTTT. It yields the protein CATSRDHPSSGNTIYF.

The chain links TRBV7-9 to TRBJ2-3; TRBD2 is a possible D gene (5 bases). V shed 4 bases and J shed 1 base, with 15 bases lying between them. The CDR3 has 16 amino acids. CDR1 is SEHNR, CDR2 FQNEAQ, per germline (reference sequence). This chain's CDR3 is CASSSSPVYGTDTQYF. The CDR3 DNA reads as TGTGCCAGCAGCTCTAGCCCTGTCTACGGCACAGATACGCAGTATTTT.

The chain joins TRBV11-2 to TRBJ1-6; TRBD1 might be the D (6 bases). The CDR3 is made up of 14 amino acids. The germline gives CDR1 SGHAT, CDR2 FQNNGV. Trimming took 1 base from V and 14 from J, leaving 15 bases between them. For the CDR3, the DNA is TGTGCCAGCAGCTTAGGACAGGCCAAAGGGACCCTCCACTTT. The encoded protein is CASSLGQAKGTLHF. Together with reference TRBV11-2 and TRBJ1-6, the CDR3 gives the full variable domain: EAGVAQSPRYKIIEKRQSVAFWCNPISGHATLYWYQQILGQGPKLLIQFQNNGVVDDSQLPKDRFSAERLKGVDSTLKIQPAKLEDSAVYLCASSLGQAKGTLHFGNGTRLTVT.

J is TRBJ2-7 and V is TRBV5-4; no clear D gene. The CDR3 is 13 amino acids. CDR1 SGHNT and CDR2 YYREEE come from the germline V gene (reference sequence). Trimming left V 0 bases short and J 3 bases short, with 7 bases between. CDR3 loop: CASSLDSDYEQYF. The CDR3, as DNA: TGTGCCAGCAGCTTGGACAGTGACTACGAGCAGTACTTC.

The CDR3 here is CATSERDSFQETQYF. The CDR3, as DNA: TGTGCCACCAGTGAACGAGACAGTTTCCAAGAGACCCAGTACTTC. V usage is TRBV24-1 and J usage is TRBJ2-5; D perhaps matches TRBD1 (5 bases). V lost 4 bases and J lost 1, with 12 bases in between. The CDR3 length is 15 residues. Germline CDR1 and CDR2: KGHDR and SFDVKD.

V is TRBV13 and J is TRBJ2-2; 9 bases are shared with TRBD2. The CDR3 covers 17 residues. The V and J ends lost 7 bases and 2 bases, in that order; junction bases with no gene match: 11. The germline gives CDR1 PRHDT, CDR2 FYEKMQ (reference sequence). The CDR3 sequence is CASTETSGYTNTGELFF. CDR3 DNA sequence: TGTGCCAGCACTGAGACTAGCGGATATACAAACACCGGGGAGCTGTTTTTT.

This chain joins TRBV5-1 and TRBJ2-3; D call uncertain. This CDR3 contains 12 residues. Trimming removed 1 base at V and 6 bases at J, with 6 bases between. Germline CDR1 reads SGHRS; CDR2 reads YFSETQ. The CDR3 nucleotides read TGCGCCAGCAGCTTGTATTGGGATACGCAGTATTTT. This codes for CASSLYWDTQYF.

CDR3: CSVGTGDNYGYTF. CDR3 bases: TGCAGCGTCGGGACAGGGGATAACTATGGCTACACCTTC. The rearrangement joins TRBV29-1 to TRBJ1-2; 10 positions match TRBD1. V lost 6 bases and J lost 1; bases outside the gene matches: 2. The germline V gene encodes CDR1 SQVTM and CDR2 ANQGSEA. This CDR3 spans 13 amino acids.

V usage is TRBV28 and J usage is TRBJ2-7; D perhaps matches TRBD2 (6 bases). V gave up 2 bases and J gave up 6 bases, with 20 bases separating them. CDR1 MDHEN and CDR2 SYDVKM come from the germline V gene. The CDR3 spans 16 residues. The DNA for the CDR3 is TGTGCCAGCAGTTTAAACTCCCCTGGGACTGCCCGCGAGCAGTACTTC. Amino acid sequence: CASSLNSPGTAREQYF.

This chain joins TRBV10-3 and TRBJ1-4; a possible D gene is TRBD1 (5 bases). Per the germline V gene, CDR1 is ENHRY and CDR2 is SYGVKD. This CDR3 is built from 14 residues. Trimming took 2 bases from V and 8 from J, leaving 12 bases between them. CDR3 coding DNA: TGTGCCATCAGTGAGCAGGGCGGGGAGGAAAAACTGTTTTTT. Translating gives CAISEQGGEEKLFF.

V is TRBV11-3 and J is TRBJ2-1; perhaps D is TRBD1 or TRBD2 (5 bases each). V was trimmed by 4 bases and J by 4 bases, leaving 11 bases between them. The CDR3 has 14 residues. CDR1 and CDR2 from the germline V gene are SGHNT and YENEEA. Written as DNA, the CDR3 is TGTGCCAGCAGCTGGGGGACGGAATACAATGAGCAGTTCTTC. Translation: CASSWGTEYNEQFF.

The chain recombines TRBV2 with TRBJ2-7; the match to TRBD1 covers 8 bases. The CDR3 has 17 residues. Trimming removed 2 bases from V and 6 bases from J; junction bases left unmatched: 15. Germline V gene data show CDR1 as SNHLY and CDR2 as FYNNEI. CDR3 sequence (DNA): TGTGCCAGCAGTGAACCCGACCTATTAGCAGGGGGCCTCGAGCAGTACTTC. Translation gives CASSEPDLLAGGLEQYF. Looking up the rest from reference TRBV2 and TRBJ2-7 gives the full variable domain: EPEVTQTPSHQVTQMGQEVILRCVPISNHLYFYWYRQILGQKVEFLVSFYNNEISEKSEIFDDQFSVERPDGSNFTLKIRSTKLEDSAMYFCASSEPDLLAGGLEQYFGPGTRLTVT.

V usage is TRBV11-2 and J usage is TRBJ1-4; tentatively, D is TRBD1 (5 bases). V was trimmed by 4 bases and J by 2 bases, leaving 8 bases between them. Germline-derived CDR1 and CDR2 are SGHAT and FQNNGV. This CDR3 has 14 amino acids. The CDR3 DNA follows: TGTGCCAGCAGCTCCGGACACACTAATGAAAAACTGTTTTTT. Amino acid sequence: CASSSGHTNEKLFF.

The sample holds one count of this clone. The chain is built from TRBV12-5 and TRBJ2-5, with 10 bases that match TRBD1. CDR1 is LGHNT, CDR2 FRNRAP, per germline. V lost 5 bases to trimming and J lost 4 bases; unmatched junction nucleotides: 13. The CDR3 spans 17 residues. The CDR3 spells CASGAAFGTGVVETQYF. CDR3 DNA: TGTGCTAGTGGTGCCGCTTTCGGGACAGGGGTAGTAGAGACCCAGTACTTC.

This chain connects TRBV7-2 to TRBJ2-4; TRBD1 is a possible D gene (6 bases). Trimming cost V 5 bases and J 6 bases, with 17 bases left between them. The CDR3 loop spans 15 amino acids. Germline CDR1 and CDR2: SGHTA and FQGNSA. For the CDR3, the DNA is TGTGCCAGCAGCAGCCCCCGGGACACCATAAACATTCAGTACTTC. It yields the protein CASSSPRDTINIQYF.

V and J are TRBV9 and TRBJ1-3; 8 bases line up with TRBD1. Germline V CDR1 and CDR2: SGDLS, YYNGEE. J lost 0 bases, V lost 3 bases, and 11 bases had no gene match. This CDR3 spans 18 amino acids. The CDR3 DNA is TGTGCCAGCAGCGCCGTCCCGGGACAGGCCCACTCTGGAAACACCATATATTTT. It is translated as CASSAVPGQAHSGNTIYF. Combining the CDR3 with reference TRBV9 and TRBJ1-3 gives the whole variable domain DSGVTQTPKHLITATGQRVTLRCSPRSGDLSVYWYQQSLDQGLQFLIQYYNGEERAKGNILERFSAQQFPDLHSELNLSSLELGDSALYFCASSAVPGQAHSGNTIYFGEGSWLTVV.

The chain has TRBV19 and TRBJ1-1; unclear D gene. Germline values: CDR1 LNHDA, CDR2 SQIVND (reference sequence). This CDR3 has 12 residues. The V gene lost 6 bases and the J gene lost 4 bases, with 9 bases spanning the gap. CDR3 bases: TGTGCCAGTAGGGGAAGTGGCACTGAAGCTTTCTTT. It codes for CASRGSGTEAFF.

V usage is TRBV2 and J usage is TRBJ1-5; 8 nucleotides agree with TRBD1. Germline CDR1 reads SNHLY; CDR2 reads FYNNEI. After removal of 4 bases from V and 3 bases from J, the junction contained 8 bases not matched to a gene. This CDR3 comprises 16 residues. CDR3 residues: CASSATGGGVNQPQHF. Written as DNA, the CDR3 is TGTGCCAGCAGTGCAACAGGGGGGGGTGTCAATCAGCCCCAGCATTTT.

The rearrangement joins TRBV19 to TRBJ1-1, with D perhaps TRBD1 (5 bases). Germline CDR1 is LNHDA and CDR2 is SQIVND (reference sequence). This CDR3 contains 14 residues. The V end lost 5 bases, the J end lost 5 bases, and 15 bases lay between the germline ends. The CDR3 region is CASSGGTPGTEAFF. The CDR3 coding sequence is TGTGCCAGTAGTGGCGGGACCCCGGGGACTGAAGCTTTCTTT.

The chain is built from TRBV10-3 and TRBJ2-2, with D hard to call. The ends were cut back, 3 bases at V and 5 bases at J, with 7 bases in the middle. CDR1 ENHRY and CDR2 SYGVKD come from the germline V gene. There are 13 residues in the CDR3. The CDR3 bases are TGTGCCATCAGTGATGTCAGTACCGGGGAGCTGTTTTTT. This sequence encodes CAISDVSTGELFF.

V usage is TRBV28 and J usage is TRBJ1-6; TRBD1 matches 7 bases. V lost 6 bases to trimming and J lost 12 bases; unmatched junction nucleotides: 5. The CDR3 spans 12 residues. CDR1 and CDR2 (germline): MDHEN, SYDVKM. The CDR3 DNA sequence: TGTGCCAGCAGGGACAGGTTCGGACCCCTCCACTTT. Protein sequence: CASRDRFGPLHF.

The V gene is TRBV4-2, the J gene TRBJ2-3, with 10 bases that match TRBD2. CDR3 length: 15 amino acids. The V gene end was trimmed by 4 bases and the J gene end by 1 base; junction bases not matched to a gene: 2. Germline CDR1 reads LGHNA; CDR2 reads YNFKEQ. CDR3 sequence reads: CASSPGTSGTDTQYF. CDR3 bases: TGTGCCAGCAGCCCCGGGACTAGCGGCACAGATACGCAGTATTTT.

This chain joins TRBV7-9 and TRBJ2-3; 12 bases align to TRBD2. This CDR3 contains 17 residues. The germline CDR1 and CDR2 sequences are SEHNR and FQNEAQ (reference sequence). With 2 bases clipped from V and 2 bases from J, the junction kept 5 bases outside the gene matches. The CDR3 here is CASSLSGLAGPTDTQYF. CDR3 sequence (DNA): TGTGCCAGCAGCTTATCAGGACTAGCGGGACCCACAGATACGCAGTATTTT.

This chain joins TRBV7-9 and TRBJ1-4; D call uncertain. The germline V and J ends were trimmed by 1 base and 15 bases, with 21 bases remaining between them. In germline, CDR1 is SEHNR, CDR2 FQNEAQ (reference sequence). The CDR3 is 15 residues long. CDR3 DNA: TGTGCCAGCAGCTTAGGACCTTCGGACGGATCCTCCGTGTTTTTT. It is translated as CASSLGPSDGSSVFF.